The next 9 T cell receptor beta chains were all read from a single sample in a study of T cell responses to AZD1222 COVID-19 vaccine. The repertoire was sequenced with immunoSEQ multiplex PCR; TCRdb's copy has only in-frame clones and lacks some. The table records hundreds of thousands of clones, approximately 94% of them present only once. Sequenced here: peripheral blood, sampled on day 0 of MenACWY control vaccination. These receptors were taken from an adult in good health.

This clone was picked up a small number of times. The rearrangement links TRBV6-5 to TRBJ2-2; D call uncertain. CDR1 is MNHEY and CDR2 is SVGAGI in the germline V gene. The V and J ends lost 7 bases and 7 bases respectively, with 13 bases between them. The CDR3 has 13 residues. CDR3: CASTTPSGGELFF. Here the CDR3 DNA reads TGTGCCAGCACTACCCCCTCGGGCGGGGAGCTGTTTTTT.

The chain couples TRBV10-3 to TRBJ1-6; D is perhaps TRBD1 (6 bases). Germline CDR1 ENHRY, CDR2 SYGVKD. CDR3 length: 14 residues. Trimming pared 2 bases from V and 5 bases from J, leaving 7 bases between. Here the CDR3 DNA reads TGTGCCATCAGTGAGCGACAGGATAATTCACCCCTCCACTTT. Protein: CAISERQDNSPLHF.

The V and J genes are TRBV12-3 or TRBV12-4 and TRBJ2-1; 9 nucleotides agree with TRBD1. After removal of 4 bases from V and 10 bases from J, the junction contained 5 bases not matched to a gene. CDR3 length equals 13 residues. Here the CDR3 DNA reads TGTGCCAGCAGTTACAGGGGGCAGGGAGAGCAGTTCTTC. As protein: CASSYRGQGEQFF.

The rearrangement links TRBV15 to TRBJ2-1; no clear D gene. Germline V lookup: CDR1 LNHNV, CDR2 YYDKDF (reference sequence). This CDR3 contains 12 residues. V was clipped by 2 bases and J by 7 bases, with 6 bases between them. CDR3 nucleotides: TGTGCCACCAGCAGAATAGGTAATGAGCAGTTCTTC. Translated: CATSRIGNEQFF. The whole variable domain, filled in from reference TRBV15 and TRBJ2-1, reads DAMVIQNPRYQVTQFGKPVTLSCSQTLNHNVMYWYQQKSSQAPKLLFHYYDKDFNNEADTPDNFQSRRPNTSFCFLDIRSPGLGDTAMYLCATSRIGNEQFFGPGTRLTVL.

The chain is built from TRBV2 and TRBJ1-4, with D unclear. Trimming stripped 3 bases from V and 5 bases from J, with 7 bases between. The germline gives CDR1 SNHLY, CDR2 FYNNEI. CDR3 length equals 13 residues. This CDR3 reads CASSDRGNEKLFF. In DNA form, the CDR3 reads TGTGCCAGCAGTGACAGAGGAAATGAAAAACTGTTTTTT.

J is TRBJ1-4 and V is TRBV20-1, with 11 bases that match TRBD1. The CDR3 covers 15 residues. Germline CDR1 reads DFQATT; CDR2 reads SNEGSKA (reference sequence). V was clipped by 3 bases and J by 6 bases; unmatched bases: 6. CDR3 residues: CSASLPGQGDEKLFF. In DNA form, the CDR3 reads TGCAGTGCTAGTCTCCCGGGACAGGGGGATGAAAAACTGTTTTTT.

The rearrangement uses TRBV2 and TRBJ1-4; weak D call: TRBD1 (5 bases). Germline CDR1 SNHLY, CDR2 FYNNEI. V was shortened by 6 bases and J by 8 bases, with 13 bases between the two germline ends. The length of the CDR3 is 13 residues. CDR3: CASSGTELEKLFF. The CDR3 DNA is TGTGCCAGCAGCGGGACGGAGCTCGAAAAACTGTTTTTT. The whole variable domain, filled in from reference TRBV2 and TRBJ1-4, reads EPEVTQTPSHQVTQMGQEVILRCVPISNHLYFYWYRQILGQKVEFLVSFYNNEISEKSEIFDDQFSVERPDGSNFTLKIRSTKLEDSAMYFCASSGTELEKLFFGSGTQLSVL.

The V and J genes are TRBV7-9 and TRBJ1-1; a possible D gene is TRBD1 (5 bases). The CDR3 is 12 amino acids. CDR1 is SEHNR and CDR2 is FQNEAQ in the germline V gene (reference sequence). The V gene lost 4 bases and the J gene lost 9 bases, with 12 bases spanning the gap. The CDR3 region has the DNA TGTGCCAGCAGCTCCGGGGACCCTCAAGCTTTCTTT. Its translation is CASSSGDPQAFF. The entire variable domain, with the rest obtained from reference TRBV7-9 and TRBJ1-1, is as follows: DTGVSQNPRHKITKRGQNVTFRCDPISEHNRLYWYRQTLGQGPEFLTYFQNEAQLEKSRLLSDRFSAERPKGSFSTLEIQRTEQGDSAMYLCASSSGDPQAFFGQGTRLTVV.

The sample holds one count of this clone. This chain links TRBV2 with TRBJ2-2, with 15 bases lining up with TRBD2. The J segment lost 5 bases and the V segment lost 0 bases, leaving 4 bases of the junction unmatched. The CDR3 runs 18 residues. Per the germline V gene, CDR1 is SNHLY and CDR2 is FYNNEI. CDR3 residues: CASSEAGLAGGKTGELFF. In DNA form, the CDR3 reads TGTGCCAGCAGTGAAGCGGGACTAGCGGGGGGTAAAACCGGGGAGCTGTTTTTT.